Presented here are 6 T cell receptor beta chains from one specimen sequenced in a study of T cell repertoires in cytomegalovirus infection. Their target antigens are unknown. TCRdb ran MiXCR on the reads and lists one entry per CDR3 protein. Of roughly 700,000 distinct CDR3 sequences in the sample, about 30% are singletons; the top ten hold 15% to 20%. Sequenced here: cultured PBMCs, sampled from culture after CMV antigen stimulation. These receptors all come from a human donor in good health (CMV status not recorded). Some clones in this sample may be carry-over from other donors' samples.

This sequence joins TRBV4-2 and TRBJ1-2, with D tentatively TRBD1 (6 bases). The CDR3 spans 15 residues. Per germline, CDR1 LGHNA and CDR2 YNFKEQ. V was pared by 5 bases and J by 2 bases, with 15 bases between. As DNA, the CDR3 is TGTGCCAGCAGCTCCCACAGGGAGTTAAACTATGGCTACACCTTC. Encoded protein: CASSSHRELNYGYTF.

This clonotype has ten or more counts. The rearrangement joins TRBV11-2 to TRBJ2-1; 10 positions agree with TRBD2. Trimming took 7 bases from V and 2 from J; bases not matched to a gene: 2. Per germline, CDR1 SGHAT and CDR2 FQNNGV. This CDR3 contains 14 residues. The CDR3 bases are TGTGCCAGCAATAGCGGGAGGACCTACAATGAGCAGTTCTTC. Protein sequence: CASNSGRTYNEQFF. The full variable domain, completed using reference TRBV11-2 and TRBJ2-1, is EAGVAQSPRYKIIEKRQSVAFWCNPISGHATLYWYQQILGQGPKLLIQFQNNGVVDDSQLPKDRFSAERLKGVDSTLKIQPAKLEDSAVYLCASNSGRTYNEQFFGPGTRLTVL.

CDR3 sequence (DNA): TGCAGTGCTAGAGCCCACAGCGATGAAAAACTGTTTTTT. Protein sequence: CSARAHSDEKLFF. This chain connects TRBV20-1 to TRBJ1-4; no clear D. The ends were cut back, 1 base at V and 6 bases at J, with 9 bases in the middle. Germline V gene lookup returns CDR1 DFQATT and CDR2 SNEGSKA (reference sequence). The CDR3 has 13 residues.

This clonotype showed up many times. The CDR3 sequence is CASSFRADSNQPQHF. The CDR3 DNA sequence: TGTGCCAGCAGTTTTCGTGCTGATAGCAATCAGCCCCAGCATTTT. V and J are TRBV12-3 or TRBV12-4 and TRBJ1-5; unclear D gene. V was trimmed by 3 bases and J by 0 bases, leaving 9 bases between them. The CDR3 covers 15 residues.

In this sample, this clonotype turned up many times. The CDR3 nucleotides read TGTGCCAGCAGCTTTGGGGCCAGGGGAACTGAAGCTTTCTTT. This encodes CASSFGARGTEAFF. This rearrangement joins TRBV7-2 to TRBJ1-1; maybe TRBD1 (6 bases). CDR1 and CDR2 (germline): SGHTA, FQGNSA. Trimming removed 3 bases at V and 5 bases at J, with 13 bases between. This CDR3 has 14 residues.

The chain joins TRBV7-9 to TRBJ1-6; D is ambiguous. Germline V gene sequence: CDR1 SEHNR, CDR2 FQNEAQ (reference sequence). This CDR3 is 12 amino acids long. V was shortened by 6 bases and J by 9 bases, with 9 bases between the two germline ends. The CDR3 DNA sequence: TGTGCCAGCAGGACTGTTGGTTCACCCCTCCACTTT. Its protein is CASRTVGSPLHF.